These 15 T cell receptor beta chains originate from one sample sequenced in a study of cytomegalovirus exposure and HLA in healthy donors (dated by TCRdb to about 2017). Library construction relied on the immunoSEQ multiplex PCR assay. For the multiplex PCR, a mixture combining 60 forward primers for TCR Vbeta segments and 13 reverse primers for TCR Jbeta segments was used. TCRdb limited this immuneACCESS table to in-frame rearrangements with V and J called. A share of clones is missing; checked studies link under half to unresolved V genes, and the rest is unexplained. Present in this sample are approximately 70,000 clones, 60% to 80% of which were seen just once. 20% to 25% of the sample is held by the ten biggest clonotypes. Sequencing was done on a sample of PBMCs. These receptors originate from a woman between 25 and 40 years old in good health and CMV-seropositive.

The chain joins TRBV5-1 to TRBJ2-3, with 8 nucleotides matching TRBD1. Germline V gives CDR1 SGHRS, CDR2 YFSETQ. The ends lost 4 bases at V and 6 bases at J; junction bases unmatched: 7. This CDR3 region has 14 residues. CDR3 residues: CASSTRTGTDTQYF. In DNA, the CDR3 is TGCGCCAGCAGCACCCGGACAGGGACCGATACGCAGTATTTT.

The chain uses TRBV7-2 and TRBJ2-1, with TRBD2 as a possible D gene (6 bases). V was cut by 5 bases and J by 6 bases, with 14 bases left in between. This CDR3 is 14 amino acids long. CDR1 is SGHTA, CDR2 FQGNSA, per germline. The CDR3 sequence is CASSPGTPLNEQFF. CDR3 DNA: TGTGCCAGCAGCCCCGGGACTCCTCTCAATGAGCAGTTCTTC.

CDR3 DNA: TGTGCCAGCACCAACCTGGGCGGGAGCCTCGGCAATGAGCAGTTCTTC. It is translated as CASTNLGGSLGNEQFF. V and J are TRBV5-6 and TRBJ2-1, with 7 bases lining up with TRBD2. From germline, CDR1 is SGHDT and CDR2 YYEEEE. There are 16 residues in the CDR3. Trimming cost V 6 bases and J 6 bases; bases outside gene matches: 15. Supplemented by reference TRBV5-6 and TRBJ2-1, the full variable domain reads DAGVTQSPTHLIKTRGQQVTLRCSPKSGHDTVSWYQQALGQGPQFIFQYYEEEERQRGNFPDRFSGHQFPNYSSELNVNALLLGDSALYLCASTNLGGSLGNEQFFGPGTRLTVL.

The chain has TRBV4-2 and TRBJ2-3; 9 bases match TRBD2. Losses at the gene ends were 0 bases for V and 5 bases for J; bases not matched to a gene: 9. The CDR3 runs 17 residues. In germline, CDR1 is LGHNA, CDR2 YNFKEQ. Here the CDR3 DNA reads TGTGCCAGCAGCCAAGAAATAGCGGGAGATGGGGAAGATACGCAGTATTTT. It encodes CASSQEIAGDGEDTQYF.

This chain joins TRBV2 and TRBJ2-7; a possible D gene is TRBD1 (6 bases). CDR1 and CDR2 (germline): SNHLY, FYNNEI. The V gene lost 6 bases and the J gene lost 6 bases, with 15 bases spanning the gap. CDR3 length: 13 amino acids. CDR3 amino acids: CASRPTGTGEQYF. The CDR3 DNA is TGTGCCAGCAGACCCACAGGGACCGGCGAGCAGTACTTC.

V and J are TRBV10-3 and TRBJ2-7; 8 bases match TRBD1. The V and J ends lost 3 bases and 0 bases, in that order; junction bases with no gene match: 4. The germline CDR1 and CDR2 sequences are ENHRY and SYGVKD. The CDR3 is made up of 15 amino acids. In DNA, the CDR3 is TGTGCCATCAGTGACTGGGACAGGACCTCCTACGAGCAGTACTTC. This codes for CAISDWDRTSYEQYF.

This chain uses TRBV6-4 with TRBJ2-1; 7 bases are shared with TRBD2. This CDR3 is built from 16 residues. Germline loops: CDR1 MRHNA, CDR2 SNTAGT. The V segment lost 0 bases and the J segment 3 bases; nucleotides outside the gene matches: 5. In DNA, the CDR3 is TGTGCCAGCAGTGACTCGCAGTGGGAGGGCTACAATGAGCAGTTCTTC. Amino acids: CASSDSQWEGYNEQFF.

There are a few counts of this clone. The likely explanation is a read error, given a far larger clone one base away. The rearrangement links TRBV7-9 to TRBJ1-1; D ambiguous. Germline CDR1 SEHNR, CDR2 FQNEAQ (reference sequence). This CDR3 spans 12 amino acids. Trimming removed 5 bases at V and 6 bases at J, with 10 bases between. This CDR3 is CASSHHAPEAFF. DNA of the CDR3: TGTGCCAGCAGCCATCATGCGCCTGAAGCTTTCTTT. Full variable domain (remainder filled in from reference TRBV7-9 and TRBJ1-1): DTGVSQNPRHKITKRGQNVTFRCDPISEHNRLYWYRQTLGQGPEFLTYFQNEAQLEKSRLLSDRFSAERPKGSFSTLEIQRTEQGDSAMYLCASSHHAPEAFFGQGTRLTVV.

The J gene is TRBJ2-7, the V gene TRBV2, with 7 bases aligning to TRBD1. The CDR3 extends over 12 amino acids. Germline CDR1 reads SNHLY; CDR2 reads FYNNEI. V shed 7 bases, J shed 6 bases, and the junction held 6 bases outside the gene matches. The CDR3 DNA reads TGTGCCAGCACCAAGACAGGGCCCGAGCAGTACTTC. As protein: CASTKTGPEQYF.

The rearrangement links TRBV4-3 to TRBJ2-7; the match to TRBD2 covers 8 bases. CDR3 length equals 15 residues. V lost 1 base to trimming and J lost 5 bases; unmatched junction nucleotides: 7. Per the germline V gene, CDR1 is LGHNA and CDR2 is YSLEER. This CDR3 reads CASSQAASGSNEQYF. Written as DNA, the CDR3 is TGCGCCAGCAGCCAAGCGGCCAGCGGGAGTAACGAGCAGTACTTC.

V gene TRBV28 combines with J gene TRBJ2-7; 11 bases are a match to TRBD2. Germline V lookup: CDR1 MDHEN, CDR2 SYDVKM. V lost 3 bases to trimming and J lost 6 bases; unmatched junction nucleotides: 4. The CDR3 covers 14 residues. The CDR3 DNA follows: TGTGCCAGCAGTTTTCGGCTAGCGGGAGGCGAGCAGTACTTC. Its translation: CASSFRLAGGEQYF. The full variable domain, with the rest looked up from reference TRBV28 and TRBJ2-7, is DVKVTQSSRYLVKRTGEKVFLECVQDMDHENMFWYRQDPGLGLRLIYFSYDVKMKEKGDIPEGYSVSREKKERFSLILESASTNQTSMYLCASSFRLAGGEQYFGPGTRLTVT.

This sequence joins TRBV29-1 and TRBJ2-5, with TRBD2 matching 8 bases. The J call could be wrong; TRBJ2-7 is a better fit for the DNA end. CDR3 length: 13 amino acids. Germline V gene data show CDR1 as SQVTM and CDR2 as ANQGSEA. The CDR3 nucleotides read TGCAGCGTTGTTACCGGGAGGGCCAACGAGCAGTACTTC. Its protein product is CSVVTGRANEQYF.

This clone was seen only a few times. The rearrangement joins TRBV21-1 to TRBJ2-7; the DNA was not compared with TRBD1, the D call given in the table. TRBV21-1 is annotated as a pseudogene. There are 17 residues in the CDR3. The CDR3 region has the DNA TGTGCCAGCAGCACTTTCCCCGAGACAGGGGACTCATACGAGCAGTACTTC. The encoded protein is CASSTFPETGDSYEQYF.

This sequence joins TRBV25-1 and TRBJ2-2, with 13 bases aligning to TRBD2. Germline assignment: CDR1 MGHDK and CDR2 SYGVNS. The CDR3 spans 15 residues. J was trimmed by 7 bases and V by 6 bases; bases with no gene match: 5. The CDR3 loop is CASSGLAGVDGELFF. DNA for the CDR3: TGTGCCAGCAGCGGACTAGCGGGAGTGGACGGGGAGCTGTTTTTT.

The chain has TRBV6-1 and TRBJ2-7; D might be TRBD2 (6 bases). The germline V and J ends were trimmed by 2 bases and 4 bases, with 9 bases remaining between them. Germline V gives CDR1 MNHNS, CDR2 SASEGT. CDR3 length equals 13 residues. CDR3 protein: CASSERTIYEQYF. CDR3 DNA: TGTGCCAGCAGTGAACGGACTATTTACGAGCAGTACTTC.